The entry below describes one T cell receptor (beta chain). The sample holds many counts of this clonotype. It has no known antigen specificity. No base quality information exists; no much larger clone differs at one position. To prepare the library, 5' RACE was applied. Sequencing was carried out with an Illumina HiSeq 2000. Template switching introduced a universal primer binding site; the final cDNA contained a unique molecular identifier, enabling accurate counting of TCR cDNA molecules. First-strand cDNA for TCR alpha and beta chains was synthesized from specific primers in the conserved constant-segment region. To control for contamination, every cDNA library was double barcoded, receiving both a SMART-Mk sample barcode and Illumina barcodes. TruSeq adapter sequences, together with Illumina sample barcodes, were added in two successive PCR steps. The Illumina HiSeq platform was used with custom primers to sequence TCR alpha and beta cDNA libraries. The paper's data handling went like this. MiGEC was used to process raw reads and extract unique molecular identifiers, and MiXCR was used to find CDR3 positions. For each individual, recombination models were inferred using an EM algorithm with the repgenHMM and IGoR tools. Shared clonotype analysis was performed with the tcR package in R, normalizing sharing by the product of cloneset sizes. To study raw recombination free of thymic and clonal selection effects, out-of-frame nonproductive sequences were analyzed. The public reads were run again by TCRdb, first through fastp at Q25 and then through MiXCR, and only productive beta chains were kept. Each entry merges the rows of one CDR3 protein and shows their most common DNA and genes. TCRdb's processing, not the study's, gives the V and J calls here. The sample table records under 900,000 distinct CDR3 sequences; more than 9% of these occur just once. Together, the top ten hold around 1.5% of the sample.

This entry is derived from a study of identical twins (TCRdb year 2016). About the full investigation: To test whether fetal clonotypes persist, this study deep-sequenced TCR alpha and beta repertoires from monozygotic twins, from unrelated adults of various ages, and from cord blood. Replicate twin experiments were performed at different times using different library preparation protocols to rule out contamination.

The paper as a whole reports these results and caveats: Invariant T cells such as MAIT and iNKT could partly confound zero-insertion analyses, though diverse VJ usage argued against this for most clonotypes. In beta out-of-frame sequences, excess twin sharing was weaker, because having fewer shared sequences lowered the signal-to-noise ratio. Compared with coincidental sharing between unrelated individuals, out-of-frame TCR alpha sequences shared between twins showed an excess of sequences with low generation probability. Conclusions relied on cross-sectional statistical analysis, since the same donors could not be followed over many years. Recombination models systematically underestimated out-of-frame TCR alpha sharing in monozygotic twins but agreed with sharing between unrelated individuals. Abundant cord blood beta clonotypes had fewer insertions, young adult naive repertoires showed a similar but weaker trend, and memory repertoires showed no such trend.

All donors were healthy Caucasians. The twin cohort comprised three pairs of female monozygotic twins, all aged about 18 to 30 years. The RNA used for TCR libraries was isolated from peripheral blood mononuclear cells. The CDR3 numbers 16 residues from cysteine through phenylalanine. Only the CDR3 region is kept as DNA, spanning 48 bases read in frame from base 1. V and J lose 7 bases and 0 bases, and a span of 21 bases separates them. The germline V gene supplies CDR1 SQVTM and CDR2 ANQGSEA. In addition, the sample was reused for a study of yellow fever vaccine responses in identical twins. The second study also describes: According to the authors, the vaccine-induced T cell response in identical twins seemed to be partly convergent and partly specific to each individual. Focusing on identical twins, the study followed the T cell clones that responded to the vaccine, and did so with precision.

In this chain, TRBV29-1 is recombined with TRBJ1-1; the D gene is perhaps TRBD1, from 6 matching bases. The sequence came from a woman younger than 35 in good health. The material sequenced was PBMCs. The CDR3 has the sequence CSARDTIWMMNTEAFF. The DNA sequence is as follows: TGCAGCGCCCGGGACACAATCTGGATGATGAACACTGAAGCTTTCTTT.